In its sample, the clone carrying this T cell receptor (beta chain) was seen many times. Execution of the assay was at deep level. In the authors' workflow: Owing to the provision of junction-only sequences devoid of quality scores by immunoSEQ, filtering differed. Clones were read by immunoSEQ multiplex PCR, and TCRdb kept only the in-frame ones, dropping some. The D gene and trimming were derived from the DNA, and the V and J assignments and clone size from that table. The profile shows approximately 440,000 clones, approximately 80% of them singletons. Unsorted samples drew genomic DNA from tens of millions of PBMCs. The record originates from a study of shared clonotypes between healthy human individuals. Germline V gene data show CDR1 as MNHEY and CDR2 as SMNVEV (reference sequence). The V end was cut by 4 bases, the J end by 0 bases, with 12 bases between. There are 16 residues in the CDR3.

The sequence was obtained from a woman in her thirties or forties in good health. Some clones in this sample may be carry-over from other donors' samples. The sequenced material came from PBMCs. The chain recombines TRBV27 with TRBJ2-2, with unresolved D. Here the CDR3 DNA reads TGTGCCAGCAGTTCCAGCCGGGTTACGAACACCGGGGAGCTGTTTTTT. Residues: CASSSSRVTNTGELFF.